This T cell receptor beta chain comes out of a study of blood T cell repertoires in COVID-19. Overall study context: T cells, B-cell-depleted T cells, or PBMCs supplied cDNA or gDNA.

Only one count was recorded for this clone. All exposed participants met a person with COVID-19 within 2 weeks before entering the study. How the authors handled the data: From reference gene primer amplification, estimates of nucleated cell counts were derived. Profiling relied on immunoSEQ multiplex PCR, and the TCRdb table lists in-frame clones only, not all of them. D and trimming were read from the DNA, whereas the V and J calls and clone size are those reported in that table. In the table there are around 200,000 clones, 75% to 90% of which are singletons. This clonotype was obtained from a woman in her 30s who had been exposed to COVID-19. The specimen was PBMCs or T cells enriched from blood (not recorded which).

In DNA form, the CDR3 reads TGTGCCAGCAGCTCGTCTACAGGGGGGTGGACTGAAGCTTTCTTT. It is translated as CASSSSTGGWTEAFF. The chain joins TRBV6-5 to TRBJ1-1; TRBD1 agrees at 8 bases. The V gene's germline CDR1 is MNHEY and CDR2 SVGAGI. This CDR3 region has 15 residues. The junction had 11 bases not matched to a gene; V was cut back by 6 bases and J by 5 bases.